This TCR beta chain derives from a study of T cell responses to AZD1222 COVID-19 vaccine (dated by TCRdb to 2020 to 2022). General notes on the study: A total of over 230 trial participants underwent TCR sequencing, of whom under 220 had received two doses of AZD1222 and roughly 26 had received two doses of the MenACWY control vaccine. Trial participants were enrolled by age into subgroups of 18-55, 56-69 and 70-plus years, and around 150, 28 and 57 TCR-sequenced participants, respectively, were included in these subgroups. What the study reported, not specific to this receptor: A significant rise in spike-specific TCR breadth and depth was observed after two AZD1222 doses relative to day 0 and relative to MenACWY recipients. Participants were mostly white British and included more females than males, and it was suggested by the authors that clonal diversity may have been underestimated. No day 14 peak-response samples were available, so repertoires were characterized only after the peak T cell response. The vaccine-associated CD4 TCRs covered the entire spike protein, and the dominant responses fell in regions 160-218 and 743-854. Only five to seven AZD1222 recipients were SARS-CoV-2 seropositive at baseline, limiting conclusions about previously exposed vaccinees. In the small 56-69-year group, the increase in depth fell short of significance, most likely because of low power. Epitopes outside the regions mutated in the B.1.351 and B.1.1.7 variants were reportedly recognized by nearly half of the unique spike-specific TCRs.

The time point label here, explained by the study, means: baseline before first vaccination. Interpreted using the paper, the treatment or condition label stands for: meningococcal conjugate vaccine given as trial control. Vaccinee samples came from UK trials COV001 and COV002, including a single-blind randomized controlled phase 2/3 trial of AZD1222 (ChAdOx1 nCoV-19) in healthy adults. Trial participant PBMC samples were collected at day 0 and day 28 after the second dose for TCRbeta chain sequencing. The CDR3 regions of human TCRbeta chains were analyzed by immunosequencing. On the authors' methods: Repertoire TCRs were checked for matches against a reference library of SARS-CoV-2-specific TCRs that had been generated using the MIRA antigen-specificity platform. Breadth was defined as the fraction of unique TCRs that were SARS-CoV-2-associated. Depth was defined as the fraction of total T cells that were SARS-CoV-2-associated. Using the MIRA data, every spike-specific TCR was mapped to the spike region that the TCR reacted to and assigned to either a CD4 or a CD8 class. Log10-transformed breadth and depth values were compared by one-way ANOVA with Sidak's multiple comparisons tests. This is the immuneACCESS table as TCRdb keeps it, with only in-frame sequences that have V and J called. A part of the clones is gone; compared with another copy, unresolved V genes explain less than half, and the rest is unexplained. V and J calls and clone size are given by that table; D and trimming were obtained from the DNA. In all, the sample holds roughly 140,000 clones, and around four fifths of those were seen once. About 4% of the sample lies in the top ten.

This clone was counted only a few times. This clone's antigen is unknown. Qualities for individual bases were not recorded, and no much larger clone is one base off. Material: peripheral blood, obtained on day 0 of MenACWY control vaccination. The sequence derives from an adult in good health.

In nucleotide form, the sequence is TGTGCCAGCAGCATGGGGACGGCAGGGGCCAACGTCCTGACTTTC. This codes for CASSMGTAGANVLTF. Here the chain combines TRBV5-4 and TRBJ2-6; the D match is possibly TRBD1 or TRBD2, with 5 bases aligned in each. The CDR3, from cysteine to phenylalanine, totals 15 residues. Only the CDR3 region is kept as DNA, spanning 45 bases read in frame from base 1. Trimming at the junction amounts to 4 bases on V and 4 bases on J, and the germline ends lie 12 bases apart. Via the germline V gene (reference sequence), CDR1 is SGHNT and CDR2 YYREEE.